This T cell receptor (beta chain) came from a study of shared clonotypes between healthy human individuals. Findings of the study overall: Incomplete sequencing of sorted subsets was indicated by rarefaction despite large depth. Generation probabilities of non-shared clonotypes were lower (relative to those shared by all four donors). Several donors had roughly 5.2% of their naive CD4 clonotypes in common.

Method: immunoSEQ multiplex PCR; TCRdb's copy keeps in-frame clones and lacks some. The sample carries 600,000 or so clones, about 95% recorded once. CD45RO-negative cells were positively selected for CCR7, leaving out terminally differentiated effector memory CD45RA+ cells. There were only Caucasian adults among the donors, and all lived in Nashville, Tennessee. With regard to this clone: Antigen unknown.

CDR3 length: 16 residues. Germline V lookup: CDR1 SGHVS, CDR2 FQNEAQ. The V and J ends lost 3 bases and 2 bases, in that order; junction bases with no gene match: 4. The sample was naive CD8+ T cells sorted from blood. This rearrangement joins TRBV7-8 to TRBJ2-3; 11 bases map to TRBD1. This sequence was found in a woman younger than 45 in good health. CDR3 residues: CASSLPDRGHTDTQYF. The CDR3 DNA reads as TGTGCCAGCAGCTTGCCGGACAGGGGGCACACAGATACGCAGTATTTT.